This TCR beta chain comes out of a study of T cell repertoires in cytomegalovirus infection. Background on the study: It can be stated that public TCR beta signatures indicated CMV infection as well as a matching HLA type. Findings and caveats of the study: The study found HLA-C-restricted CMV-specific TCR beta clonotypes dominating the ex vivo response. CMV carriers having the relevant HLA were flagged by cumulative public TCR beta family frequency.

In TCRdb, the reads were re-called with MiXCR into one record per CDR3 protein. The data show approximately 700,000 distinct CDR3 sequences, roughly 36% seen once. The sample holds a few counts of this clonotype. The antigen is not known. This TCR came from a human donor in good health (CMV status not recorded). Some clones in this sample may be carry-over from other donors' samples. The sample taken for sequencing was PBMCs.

CDR3 sequence (DNA): TGCAGTGCCCTTGCAGGGGGTAGTGACGGGGAGCTGTTTTTT. As protein: CSALAGGSDGELFF. This rearrangement joins TRBV20-1 to TRBJ2-2; 7 nucleotides match TRBD1. The CDR3 is 14 amino acids. Germline assignment: CDR1 DFQATT and CDR2 SNEGSKA (reference sequence). V shed 6 bases and J 7 bases; nucleotides not matched to a gene: 11.